What follows are 14 T cell receptor beta chains derived from one specimen sequenced in a study of T cells in Graves' hyperthyroidism and ophthalmopathy (dated by TCRdb to about 2019). Preparation of the library involved multiplex PCR. The instrument given in TCRdb is Illumina HiSeq 2000. Amplification of TCR beta CDR3 regions was carried out from RNA transcripts. For the first round of RT-PCR on the TCR CDR3, the HTBI primer set was used together with the Qiagen OneStep RT-PCR kit. TCRdb reran the public reads through fastp at Q25 and MiXCR, keeping productive beta chains. Entries are consolidated by CDR3 protein sequence, retaining the most common genes and DNA. This sample gives about 270,000 distinct CDR3 sequences in total; roughly 20% of them show up just once. 50% to 75% of the sample is in the top ten clones. Sequenced: blood. The receptors were sampled from a man in his thirties or forties with Graves' ophthalmopathy.

This clonotype was observed at least ten times. This chain joins TRBV5-1 and TRBJ2-7; TRBD1 aligns across 8 bases. Germline V gene sequence: CDR1 SGHRS, CDR2 YFSETQ. V dropped 3 bases and J dropped 5; count of bases not matched to a gene: 7. The length of the CDR3 is 14 residues. The CDR3 DNA reads as TGCGCCAGCAGCTCCCGGGACAGGATGGACGAGCAGTACTTC. This codes for CASSSRDRMDEQYF.

V gene TRBV19 combines with J gene TRBJ2-7, with D uncertain. The V and J ends lost 0 bases and 5 bases respectively, with 8 bases between them. Germline values: CDR1 LNHDA, CDR2 SQIVND (reference sequence). The CDR3 runs to 13 residues. CDR3 DNA: TGTGCCAGTAGTATAGAGGGAACCAACGAGCAGTACTTC. The encoded protein is CASSIEGTNEQYF.

This clonotype appeared many times. In DNA, the CDR3 is TGTGCCAGCAGTTTATGCCAAGGGACTAGCGGGAGGGCCCTCGCTTGTTCATTTTACAATGAGCAGTTCTTC. Its protein product is CASSLCQGTSGRALACSFYNEQFF. The gene calls are TRBV28 and TRBJ2-1, with 16 positions matching TRBD2. Trimming cost V 0 bases and J 4 bases; bases outside gene matches: 21. The CDR3 covers 24 residues. In germline, CDR1 is MDHEN, CDR2 SYDVKM.

This clonotype occurred many times. V and J are TRBV3-1 and TRBJ2-4; 8 nucleotides align to TRBD2. Germline-derived CDR1 and CDR2 are LGHDT and YNNKEL (reference sequence). The J segment lost 0 bases and the V segment lost 1 base, leaving 5 bases of the junction unmatched. The CDR3 runs 17 residues. The CDR3 sequence: CASSQVHGREAKNIQYF. The CDR3 nucleotides read TGTGCCAGCAGCCAAGTCCACGGGAGGGAAGCCAAAAACATTCAGTACTTC. The full variable domain, with the rest looked up from reference TRBV3-1 and TRBJ2-4, is DTAVSQTPKYLVTQMGNDKSIKCEQNLGHDTMYWYKQDSKKFLKIMFSYNNKELIINETVPNRFSPKSPDKAHLNLHINSLELGDSAVYFCASSQVHGREAKNIQYFGAGTRLSVL.

This clonotype was counted a few times. The chain recombines TRBV28 with TRBJ2-5; a weak D match, TRBD2 (6 bases). Per the germline V gene, CDR1 is MDHEN and CDR2 is SYDVKM. V was pared by 1 base and J by 0 bases, with 12 bases between. This CDR3 region has 16 residues. CDR3 DNA sequence: TGTGCCAGCAGTTTATCGCGGGGCGGGTACCAAGAGACCCAGTACTTC. It translates to CASSLSRGGYQETQYF.

The chain links TRBV7-9 to TRBJ1-1, with no clear D. The CDR3 length is 13 residues. The ends were cut back, 3 bases at V and 11 bases at J, with 16 bases in the middle. The germline gives CDR1 SEHNR, CDR2 FQNEAQ (reference sequence). The CDR3 DNA reads TGTGCCAGCAGCTTCTCCCCCGGGATTAGTGCTTTCTTT. Its protein product is CASSFSPGISAFF.

The chain employs TRBV12-3 or TRBV12-4 and TRBJ2-1; no definite D call. The CDR3 loop spans 14 amino acids. V was trimmed by 3 bases and J by 8 bases, leaving 14 bases between them. CDR3 DNA sequence: TGTGCCAGCAGTTTCGACATGGGTGTCGATGAGCAGTTCTTC. Its translation: CASSFDMGVDEQFF.

The sample holds many counts of this clonotype. V is TRBV5-1 and J is TRBJ1-2; 8 bases are a match to TRBD1. There are 13 residues in the CDR3. CDR1 is SGHRS, CDR2 YFSETQ, per germline. V shed 4 bases, J shed 3 bases, and the junction held 2 bases outside the gene matches. The chain's CDR3 is CASSPGGDYGYTF. As DNA, the CDR3 is TGCGCCAGCAGCCCAGGGGGCGACTATGGCTACACCTTC.

A few counts support this clonotype. The V gene is TRBV5-1, the J gene TRBJ2-1; a weak D match, TRBD2 (5 bases). The CDR3 covers 15 residues. V was pared by 0 bases and J by 6 bases, with 13 bases between. Germline V gives CDR1 SGHRS, CDR2 YFSETQ. CDR3 sequence reads: CASSLEGLGSNEQFF. For the CDR3, the DNA is TGCGCCAGCAGCTTGGAAGGGTTAGGGAGCAATGAGCAGTTCTTC.

The chain carries TRBV25-1 and TRBJ2-3; D is uncertain. This CDR3 is 12 amino acids long. CDR1 is MGHDK, CDR2 SYGVNS, per germline. The V end lost 7 bases, the J end lost 2 bases, and 7 bases lay between the germline ends. The CDR3 DNA follows: TGTGCCAGCAACAGTCACACAGATACGCAGTATTTT. It encodes CASNSHTDTQYF.

The sample holds many counts of this clonotype. The chain couples TRBV27 to TRBJ1-1; TRBD1 might be the D (5 bases). CDR1 and CDR2 from the germline V gene are MNHEY and SMNVEV (reference sequence). The CDR3 has 13 residues. V lost 6 bases, J lost 1 base, and 9 bases lay in between. CDR3: CASRRTRNTEAFF. DNA of the CDR3: TGTGCCAGCAGGCGGACACGGAACACTGAAGCTTTCTTT.

This clonotype appeared a few times. V gene TRBV20-1 combines with J gene TRBJ2-1; 8 positions match TRBD2. This CDR3 is built from 14 residues. After removal of 5 bases from V and 10 bases from J, the junction contained 13 bases not matched to a gene. CDR1 and CDR2 (germline): DFQATT, SNEGSKA (reference sequence). The CDR3 DNA sequence: TGCAGTGCTGTAGCGGGACCCTCGGAAAGCGAGCAGTTCTTC. It translates to CSAVAGPSESEQFF.

This clonotype has at least ten counts. V and J are TRBV11-3 and TRBJ2-1, with no clear D. This CDR3 region has 15 residues. Germline-derived CDR1 and CDR2 are SGHNT and YENEEA. Trimming took off 3 bases at V and 5 bases at J, with 14 bases between the two ends. CDR3 DNA sequence: TGTGCCAGCAGCTTTGGCTGGATTAGGGACAATGAGCAGTTCTTC. It translates to CASSFGWIRDNEQFF. Combining the CDR3 with reference TRBV11-3 and TRBJ2-1 gives the whole variable domain EAGVVQSPRYKIIEKKQPVAFWCNPISGHNTLYWYLQNLGQGPELLIRYENEEAVDDSQLPKDRFSAERLKGVDSTLKIQPAELGDSAVYLCASSFGWIRDNEQFFGPGTRLTVL.

The genes are TRBV3-1 and TRBJ1-1; D not resolved. CDR3 length: 14 amino acids. Trimming shortened V by 0 bases and J by 8 bases, and 13 bases separated the two germline ends. Germline CDR1 and CDR2: LGHDT and YNNKEL (reference sequence). As DNA, the CDR3 is TGTGCCAGCAGCCAAGATTTACGGAGCGGGGAAGCTTTCTTT. It translates to CASSQDLRSGEAFF.